This TCR beta chain is from a study of blood T cell repertoires in COVID-19. Overall study context: T cells, B-cell-depleted T cells, or PBMCs supplied cDNA or gDNA.

Followed over time, Seattle patients had been enrolled while infection was active. Original handling: For nucleated cells, counts were estimated from reference gene primer amplification. TCRdb's table, derived via immunoSEQ multiplex PCR, lists solely in-frame clones and lacks some. D and trimming were read from the DNA, whereas the V and J calls and clone size are those reported in that table. The table has roughly 350,000 clones, around 87% seen once. This CDR3 region has 13 residues. V shed 5 bases and J 7 bases; nucleotides not matched to a gene: 5. CDR1 and CDR2 from the germline V gene are SGHNT and YENEEA.

The sample comprised peripheral blood. The clonotype comes from a woman in her 30s with COVID-19, enrolled during active disease. The V and J genes are TRBV11-3 and TRBJ2-1; TRBD2 agrees at 7 bases. The CDR3 protein is CASSPLGGNEQFF. CDR3 sequence (DNA): TGTGCCAGCAGCCCCCTCGGGGGGAATGAGCAGTTCTTC.